These 16 T cell receptor beta chains were sequenced from one sample in a study of type 1 regulatory T cells. These receptors have no identified antigens. Each CDR3 protein gets one entry after TCRdb re-called the reads with MiXCR. This sample has about 62,000 distinct CDR3 sequences, with around 62% found just once. Sequencing was done on a sample of cultured non-Tr1 T cells, either the whole culture or a sorted T cell fraction (not recorded which). The receptors here all came from a human donor in good health.

This clonotype came up once. The genes are TRBV6-2 or TRBV6-3 and TRBJ2-2; 7 nucleotides line up with TRBD1. Germline V gives CDR1 MNHEY, CDR2 SVGEGT. The V segment lost 4 bases and the J segment 4 bases; nucleotides outside the gene matches: 9. This CDR3 is 16 amino acids long. CDR3 amino acids: CASSFETGYSTGELFF. The CDR3 bases are TGTGCCAGCAGTTTCGAGACAGGGTATTCCACCGGGGAGCTGTTTTTT.

V gene TRBV20-1 combines with J gene TRBJ1-4; 9 bases align to TRBD1. V trimming: 5 bases; J trimming: 7 bases; junction bases outside the gene matches: 2. The CDR3 has 12 residues. Germline lookup yields CDR1 DFQATT and CDR2 SNEGSKA (reference sequence). The CDR3 region is CSARTGVEKLFF. CDR3 coding DNA: TGCAGTGCTCGGACAGGGGTTGAAAAACTGTTTTTT.

This chain links TRBV6-2 or TRBV6-3 with TRBJ2-1, with no clear D. Looked up from germline, CDR1 is MNHEY and CDR2 is SVGEGT. V lost 2 bases and J 0 bases, leaving 8 bases between the germline ends. The CDR3 is 15 amino acids. CDR3 in amino acids: CASSYGQHSYNEQFF. The CDR3 nucleotides are TGTGCCAGCAGTTACGGGCAGCACTCCTACAATGAGCAGTTCTTC.

The chain carries TRBV2 and TRBJ1-5, with D possibly being TRBD1 (5 bases). V lost 7 bases and J lost 0, with 19 bases in between. The CDR3 covers 17 residues. Per germline, CDR1 SNHLY and CDR2 FYNNEI. This CDR3 is CASTALGAVYSNQPQHF. The CDR3 DNA follows: TGTGCCAGCACTGCCCTTGGGGCCGTCTATAGCAATCAGCCCCAGCATTTT. Complete variable domain (other parts from reference TRBV2 and TRBJ1-5): EPEVTQTPSHQVTQMGQEVILRCVPISNHLYFYWYRQILGQKVEFLVSFYNNEISEKSEIFDDQFSVERPDGSNFTLKIRSTKLEDSAMYFCASTALGAVYSNQPQHFGDGTRLSIL.

This clonotype was seen a handful of times. The rearrangement uses TRBV5-1 and TRBJ2-2; the match to TRBD2 covers 7 bases. V gave up 7 bases and J gave up 1 base; unmatched junction bases: 7. Per the germline V gene, CDR1 is SGHRS and CDR2 is YFSETQ. This CDR3 comprises 15 residues. CDR3: CASRLPSGNTGELFF. The CDR3 DNA reads TGCGCCAGCCGATTACCTAGCGGGAACACCGGGGAGCTGTTTTTT.

This clonotype was found a few times. V and J are TRBV27 and TRBJ2-7, with D unresolved. This CDR3 spans 16 amino acids. The germline gives CDR1 MNHEY, CDR2 SMNVEV (reference sequence). V was pared by 4 bases and J by 1 base, with 17 bases between. The CDR3 spells CASSSPLSIPSYEQYF. As DNA, the CDR3 is TGTGCCAGCAGTTCCCCCCTGAGTATTCCATCCTACGAGCAGTACTTC.

The chain is built from TRBV2 and TRBJ1-4; D gene ambiguous. The CDR3 is 11 residues long. The V gene lost 3 bases and the J gene lost 4 bases, with 0 bases spanning the gap. Germline CDR1 SNHLY, CDR2 FYNNEI. CDR3 nucleotide sequence: TGTGCCAGCAGTGATAATGAAAAACTGTTTTTT. Its protein is CASSDNEKLFF.

This chain connects TRBV5-1 to TRBJ1-5; D perhaps matches TRBD1 (6 bases). CDR3 length equals 16 residues. Per germline, CDR1 SGHRS and CDR2 YFSETQ. The ends were cut back, 2 bases at V and 0 bases at J, with 12 bases in the middle. The CDR3 sequence is CASSLGGGNSNQPQHF. Written as DNA, the CDR3 is TGCGCCAGCAGCTTAGGAGGGGGGAATAGCAATCAGCCCCAGCATTTT.

For this clonotype: One junction end does not reproduce the germline sequence, and a read error may be involved. The chain employs TRBV7-2 and TRBJ2-1; 11 bases are a match to TRBD2. The germline V gene encodes CDR1 SGHTA and CDR2 FQGNSA. This CDR3 has 15 amino acids. Here the CDR3 DNA reads TGTGCCAGCACCTTAGGGACTAGCGGTTACAATGAGCAGTTCTTC. It codes for CASTLGTSGYNEQFF.

This clonotype was detected only a few times. V usage is TRBV10-3 and J usage is TRBJ1-1; the D gene is possibly TRBD1 (5 bases). The CDR3 spans 13 residues. V lost 3 bases, J lost 9 bases, and 14 bases lay in between. Germline V gene data show CDR1 as ENHRY and CDR2 as SYGVKD. The CDR3 region is CAISEVEKGKAFF. The CDR3 region has the DNA TGTGCCATCAGTGAAGTGGAGAAGGGGAAAGCTTTCTTT.

The sample holds a few counts of this clonotype. The chain joins TRBV5-1 to TRBJ2-5, with D uncertain. The germline V gene has CDR1 SGHRS and CDR2 YFSETQ. Trimming pared 0 bases from V and 2 bases from J, leaving 14 bases between. This CDR3 has 16 amino acids. In DNA form, the CDR3 reads TGCGCCAGCAGCTTGGTTTTTGGCAGTACACAAGAGACCCAGTACTTC. Its translation is CASSLVFGSTQETQYF.

This clonotype was seen more than once but under ten times. The genes are TRBV5-1 and TRBJ2-7; 11 positions agree with TRBD1. This CDR3 region has 16 residues. Germline-derived CDR1 and CDR2 are SGHRS and YFSETQ. Losses at the gene ends were 0 bases for V and 4 bases for J; bases not matched to a gene: 6. CDR3 in amino acids: CASSLAMGQGGYEQYF. In DNA, the CDR3 is TGCGCCAGCAGCTTGGCCATGGGACAGGGGGGTTACGAGCAGTACTTC.

This clonotype showed up many times. J is TRBJ1-2 and V is TRBV7-9; D uncertain. The CDR3 spans 13 residues. V lost 2 bases, J lost 6 bases, and 10 bases lay in between. Germline V gives CDR1 SEHNR, CDR2 FQNEAQ (reference sequence). For the CDR3, the DNA is TGTGCCAGCAGCTTATCCGGGGAAGATGGCTACACCTTC. Protein product: CASSLSGEDGYTF.

The chain carries TRBV6-2 or TRBV6-3 and TRBJ2-7, with TRBD2 matching 11 bases. This CDR3 spans 14 amino acids. The germline gives CDR1 MNHEY, CDR2 SVGEGT. Trimming at V came to 6 bases and at J to 2 bases, leaving 3 bases not matched to a gene. The chain's CDR3 is CASRVSGRAYEQYF. As DNA, the CDR3 is TGTGCCAGCAGAGTTAGCGGGAGGGCCTACGAGCAGTACTTC.

The chain uses TRBV7-9 and TRBJ2-7, with D possibly called TRBD1 or TRBD2 (5 bases each). Trimming pared 0 bases from V and 0 bases from J, leaving 6 bases between. CDR3 length equals 14 residues. In germline, CDR1 is SEHNR, CDR2 FQNEAQ (reference sequence). The CDR3 protein is CASSLAGVSYEQYF. The CDR3 nucleotides read TGTGCCAGCAGCTTAGCGGGGGTCTCCTACGAGCAGTACTTC.

This clonotype appeared a single time. This chain uses TRBV11-2 with TRBJ2-3; 7 bases are a match to TRBD2. Germline V CDR1 and CDR2: SGHAT, FQNNGV. J lost 0 bases, V lost 6 bases, and 6 bases had no gene match. The CDR3 has 15 residues. CDR3 sequence (DNA): TGTGCCAGCAGGGGACTACGGGGTAGCACAGATACGCAGTATTTT. It encodes CASRGLRGSTDTQYF.